The clone carrying this TCR beta chain was detected a few times. This sample was taken from a study of early T cells in non-severe SARS-CoV-2 infection. Researchers attached unique molecular identifiers to individual cDNA molecules. TCRdb redid the calling of the 5' RACE reads with MiXCR, one entry per CDR3 protein. This repertoire shows 70,000 to 85,000 distinct CDR3 sequences, around 10% found once; its top ten account for under 3%. The CDR3 is 16 residues long. Trimming took off 5 bases at V and 0 bases at J, with 14 bases between the two ends. CDR1 is MGHDK, CDR2 SYGVNS, per germline. This receptor was obtained from an adult who was a healthcare worker with PCR-confirmed SARS-CoV-2 infection or an uninfected control (not recorded which). This chain uses TRBV25-1 with TRBJ2-1, with a tentative D call TRBD2 (5 bases). The material sequenced was whole blood. CDR3 nucleotide sequence: TGTGCCAGCAGTAAGCGGTCCGGGCTCTCCTACAATGAGCAGTTCTTC. Protein product: CASSKRSGLSYNEQFF.